A selection of T cell receptor beta chains follows, all from one sample in a study of blood T cell repertoires in COVID-19. Assay: immunoSEQ multiplex PCR; the TCRdb copy retains only in-frame clones and omits some. The sample records tens of thousands of clones, 80% to 90% being singletons. The sequenced material came from peripheral blood. These receptors came from a human donor in a cohort sampled during active COVID-19. CDR3s include the opening cysteine and the closing phenylalanine or tryptophan. A D gene is named only where the DNA matches it firmly. The size of a clone is reported for some rows only, either as once, few or many, or as a class for expanded clones.

>-|TRBD1|TRBJ2-3|TRBV6-1
TGTGCCAGCAGTGAAACAGGGGGCCCAGATACGCAGTATTTT
CASSETGGPDTQYF
>-|TRBD1|TRBJ1-2|TRBV2
TGTGCCAGCAGGGACAGGGGGACTAACTATGGCTACACCTTC
CASRDRGTNYGYTF
>-|TRBD2|TRBJ2-2|TRBV9
TGTGCCAGCAGCCTGGGACTACCGGGGACCGGGGAGCTGTTTTTT
CASSLGLPGTGELFF
>-|TRBD1|TRBJ1-1|TRBV15
TGTGCCACCAGCAGGGCTGACAGGGTGAACACTGAAGCTTTCTTT
CATSRADRVNTEAFF
>few|-|TRBJ2-2|TRBV4-3
TGCGCCAGCAGCCTGACAGGAGTCAACACCGGGGAGCTGTTTTTT
CASSLTGVNTGELFF
>-|TRBD2|TRBJ2-1|TRBV5-4
TGTGCCAGCATTCCACGGGAGGGGGGAAATGAGCAGTTCTTC
CASIPREGGNEQFF
>-|TRBD1|TRBJ1-1|TRBV29-1
TGCAGCGTTGAAGATGGACAGGGTAACAGAGCTTTCTTT
CSVEDGQGNRAFF
>-|TRBD1|TRBJ2-5|TRBV6-2/TRBV6-3
TGTGCCAGCAGTTACTCAGGGTCAGGGGGCTACCAAGAGACCCAGTACTTC
CASSYSGSGGYQETQYF
>once|-|TRBJ1-2|TRBV27
TGTGCCAGCAGTTTAATGGCAGGGGCTTGGTATGGCTACACCTTC
CASSLMAGAWYGYTF
>-|-|TRBJ1-4|TRBV18
TGTGCCAGCATACAAGCGGGGCCTAATGAAAAACTGTTTTTT
CASIQAGPNEKLFF
>few|-|TRBJ2-7|TRBV7-9
TGTGCCAGCAGCCGCGGCCTCCCGACCTTCTACGAGCAGTACTTC
CASSRGLPTFYEQYF
>-|-|TRBJ1-5|TRBV19
TGTGCCAGTAGTACCTCGACAGTGGTCATTGGAGCCCAGCATTTT
CASSTSTVVIGAQHF
>once|-|TRBJ2-7|TRBV5-1
TGCGCCAGCACCGGGCTCGGGGGTGAGCAGTACTTC
CASTGLGGEQYF
>-|-|TRBJ2-1|TRBV19
TGTGCCAGTATGGGGATCCAGGGGTATTACAATGAGCAGTTCTTC
CASMGIQGYYNEQFF
>-|TRBD1|TRBJ2-1|TRBV11-2
TGTGCCAGCAGCAAAAGCAAACCGGGACAGAGCTCCTACAATGAGCAGTTCTTC
CASSKSKPGQSSYNEQFF
>-|TRBD1|TRBJ1-2|TRBV19
TGTGCCAGTAGTATAGGGGACAGAGTCTATGGCTACACCTTC
CASSIGDRVYGYTF
>-|TRBD1|TRBJ2-1|TRBV10-3
TGTGCCATCAGTGAAGGACAGGGGGGCAATGAGCAGTTCTTC
CAISEGQGGNEQFF
>-|-|TRBJ1-5|TRBV6-1
TGTGCCAGCAGTGAACAAGGGGGTAGGCAGCCCCAGCATTTT
CASSEQGGRQPQHF
>-|-|TRBJ1-4|TRBV24-1
TGTGCCACCAGTGATTTGGGACAGCCTAATGAAAAACTGTTTTTT
CATSDLGQPNEKLFF
>-|-|TRBJ2-1|TRBV4-1
TGCGCCAGCAGCCAACTTACTAGTAATAATGAGCAGTTCTTC
CASSQLTSNNEQFF
>-|TRBD2|TRBJ2-3|TRBV5-1
TGCGCCAGCAGCTTGGTTCTAGCGGGCACAGATACGCAGTATTTT
CASSLVLAGTDTQYF
>-|-|TRBJ2-3|TRBV7-9
TGTGCCAGCAGCTTAGCGCGCAGGGGATTCACAGATACGCAGTATTTT
CASSLARRGFTDTQYF
>-|TRBD1|TRBJ1-4|TRBV6-6
TGTGCCAGCAGTTACTCCGGGACAGGGAACGAAAAACTGTTTTTT
CASSYSGTGNEKLFF
>-|TRBD2|TRBJ2-3|TRBV2
TGTGCCAGCAGGATCGGGACTAGCAGCCGCCTGAGTAGCACAGATACGCAGTATTTT
CASRIGTSSRLSSTDTQYF
>once|-|TRBJ1-2|TRBV7-2
TGTGCCAGCAGCTTTAGTAGGGGTACTAACTATGGCTACACCTTC
CASSFSRGTNYGYTF
>-|TRBD1|TRBJ1-1|TRBV2
TGTGCCAGCAGTGAATTTTCCCCTCGGACAGGGGGCCGCGGGAACACTGAAGCTTTCTTT
CASSEFSPRTGGRGNTEAFF
>-|-|TRBJ2-7|TRBV4-1
TGCGCCAGCAGCCAAGTAGAAGCGGCAACCGGCGCCTACGAGCAGTACTTC
CASSQVEAATGAYEQYF
>-|-|TRBJ2-1|TRBV24-1
TGTGCCACCAGTGTCACAGGGTTTAGTTCCTACAATGAGCAGTTCTTC
CATSVTGFSSYNEQFF
>-|-|TRBJ2-5|TRBV18
TGTGCCAGCTCACCAGTTGTGGGGCGGCGGGAGACCCAGTACTTC
CASSPVVGRRETQYF
>-|TRBD1|TRBJ1-5|TRBV19
TGTGCCACCACAAGACAGGGTCCGGGGAAGGGGAATCAGCCCCAGCATTTT
CATTRQGPGKGNQPQHF
>-|-|TRBJ1-2|TRBV24-1
TGTGCCACCAGTGATCCCGACCGGGGATATGGCTACACCTTC
CATSDPDRGYGYTF
>-|TRBD1|TRBJ1-1|TRBV6-2/TRBV6-3
TGTGCCAGCAGCCGACAGGGGCGGAACACTGAAGCTTTCTTT
CASSRQGRNTEAFF
>-|-|TRBJ2-7|TRBV11-3
TGTGCCAGCAGCTTATCAGTACCACCCTACGAGCAGTACTTC
CASSLSVPPYEQYF
>-|TRBD1|TRBJ2-2|TRBV5-1
TGCGCCAGCAGCTTAGGCGACAGGGTTGGAAACACCGGGGAGCTGTTTTTT
CASSLGDRVGNTGELFF
>-|TRBD2|TRBJ2-1|TRBV10-3
TGTGCCATCAGTGAGTCACAACTAGCGGGGAGGAGTGAGCAGTTCTTC
CAISESQLAGRSEQFF
>-|TRBD1|TRBJ2-1|TRBV7-6
TGTGCCAGCAGCTCGCGGACAGGGGCGGGTGAGCAGTTCTTC
CASSSRTGAGEQFF
>once|-|TRBJ2-1|TRBV5-1
TGCGCCAGCAGCTTGGGTTCTCGCTACAATGAGCAGTTCTTC
CASSLGSRYNEQFF
>-|-|TRBJ2-2|TRBV11-2
TGTGCCAGCAGCTCACCCCGGGGGTTTAACACCGGGGAGCTGTTTTTT
CASSSPRGFNTGELFF
>-|TRBD2|TRBJ2-1|TRBV5-1
TGCGCCAGCAGCTTGGGCGGGAGTTTGAGCGGGGAGCAGTTCTTC
CASSLGGSLSGEQFF
>-|-|TRBJ1-1|TRBV6-5
TGTGCCAGCCTCGGGTGGCCTCAAGCTTTCTTT
CASLGWPQAFF
>-|TRBD2|TRBJ2-1|TRBV18
TGTGCCAGCTCACCGGGACTAGCGGCGTGGAATGAGCAGTTCTTC
CASSPGLAAWNEQFF
>-|-|TRBJ1-1|TRBV5-5
TGTGCCAGCAGCTTGGCGCCCCAGGGGACCACTGAAGCTTTCTTT
CASSLAPQGTTEAFF
>-|TRBD1|TRBJ2-7|TRBV12-3/TRBV12-4
TGTGCCAGCAGTTTGTGGGACAGGGGCCTTGGTTTC
CASSLWDRGLGF
>-|TRBD1|TRBJ1-4|TRBV6-1
TGTGCCAGCAGTGTCCAGGGGGCGCGGATTAATGAAAAACTGTTTTTT
CASSVQGARINEKLFF
>-|TRBD1|TRBJ1-2|TRBV7-2
TGTGCCAGCAGCCCAACCCTAGGACAGGATTATGGCTACACCTTC
CASSPTLGQDYGYTF
>-|-|TRBJ1-5|TRBV19
TGTGCCAGTTCTCCTAACCTGATTAGCAATCAGCCCCAGCATTTT
CASSPNLISNQPQHF
>-|TRBD1|TRBJ1-1|TRBV28
TGTGCCAGCAGTTTACTGGGGCCGGGACAGGGATCAGCTTTCTTT
CASSLLGPGQGSAFF
>-|TRBD2|TRBJ2-3|TRBV7-6
TGTGCCAGGTTAGTAGGGGTAGCGGGGGCTATAACAGATACGCAGTATTTT
CARLVGVAGAITDTQYF
>-|TRBD1|TRBJ1-2|TRBV29-1
TGCAGCGTTGATCCCAAGGGGCGTAACAGGGGGCTTAACTATGGCTACACCTTC
CSVDPKGRNRGLNYGYTF